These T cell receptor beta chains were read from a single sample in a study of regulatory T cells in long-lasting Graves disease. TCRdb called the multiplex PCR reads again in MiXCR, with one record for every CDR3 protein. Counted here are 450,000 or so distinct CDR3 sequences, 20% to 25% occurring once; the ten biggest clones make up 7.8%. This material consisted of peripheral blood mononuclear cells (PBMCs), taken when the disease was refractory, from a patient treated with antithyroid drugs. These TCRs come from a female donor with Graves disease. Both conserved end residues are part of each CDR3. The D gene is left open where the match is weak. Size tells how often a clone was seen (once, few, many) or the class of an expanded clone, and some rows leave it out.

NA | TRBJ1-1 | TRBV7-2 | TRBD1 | TGTGCCAGCAGCCAACGCGGGGACAGGGGGCGCTTATGGGTGAACACTGAAGCTTTCTTT | CASSQRGDRGRLWVNTEAFF
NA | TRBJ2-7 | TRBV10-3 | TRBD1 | TGTGCCATCAGTGGACAGGGGTACCCCTACGAGCAGTACTTC | CAISGQGYPYEQYF
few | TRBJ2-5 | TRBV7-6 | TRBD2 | TGTGCCAGCAGCCCAGGGACTAGTCCACAAGAGACCCAGTACTTC | CASSPGTSPQETQYF
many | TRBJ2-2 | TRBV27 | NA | TGTGCCAGCAGCTTGACAACCACCGGGGAGCTGTTTTTT | CASSLTTTGELFF
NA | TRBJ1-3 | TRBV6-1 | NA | TGTGCCAGCAGCGGTACGGGGCTCGACTCTGGAAACACCATATATTTT | CASSGTGLDSGNTIYF
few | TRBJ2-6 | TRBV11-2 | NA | TGTGCCAGCAAAGGGGGTGGGGCCAACGTCCTGACTTTC | CASKGGGANVLTF
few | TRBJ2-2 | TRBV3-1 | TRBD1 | TGTGCCAGCAGCCCGAGACAGGGGGCAGGCGGGGAGCTGTTTTTT | CASSPRQGAGGELFF
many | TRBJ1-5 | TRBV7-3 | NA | TGTGCCAGCAGCTCTCGAAGAGCAAGACAGCCCCAGCATTTT | CASSSRRARQPQHF
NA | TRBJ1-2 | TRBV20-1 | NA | TGCGGTGCTTCTCAGGGCACCTATGGCTACACCTTC | CGASQGTYGYTF
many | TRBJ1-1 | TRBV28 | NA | TGTGCCAGCAGTTTAGGGGGGATAACGAACACTGAAGCTTTCTTT | CASSLGGITNTEAFF
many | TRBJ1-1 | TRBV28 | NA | TGTGCCAGCAGTGCCACGGGACCCTGGAATACTGAAGCTTTCTTT | CASSATGPWNTEAFF
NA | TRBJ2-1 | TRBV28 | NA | TGTGCCAGCAGGGCCCTAGGTGGATACAATGAGCAGTTCTTC | CASRALGGYNEQFF
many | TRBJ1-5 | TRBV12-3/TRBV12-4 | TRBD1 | TGTGCCAGCAGCACAGGGGCGAGCAATCAGCCCCAGCATTTT | CASSTGASNQPQHF
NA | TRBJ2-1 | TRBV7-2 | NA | TGTGCCAGCAGCCCCCCGCAAAGCTACAATGAGCAGTTCTTC | CASSPPQSYNEQFF
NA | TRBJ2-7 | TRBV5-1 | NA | TGCGCCAGCAGCTTGGTGGGACCCAAGCGCGAGCAGTACTTC | CASSLVGPKREQYF
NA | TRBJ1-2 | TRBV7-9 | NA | TGTGCCAGCAGCCGTTATGAGGGCTATGGCTACACCTTC | CASSRYEGYGYTF
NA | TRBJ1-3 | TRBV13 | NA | TGTGCCAGCAGCCGATTCTCTTTCCCCCGGACCCCGACCCACACCATATATTTT | CASSRFSFPRTPTHTIYF
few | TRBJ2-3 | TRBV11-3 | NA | TGTGCCAGCAGCTTTACGCGAACAGATACGCAGTATTTT | CASSFTRTDTQYF
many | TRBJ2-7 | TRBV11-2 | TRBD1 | TGTGCCAGCAGCCCCCTGGGGACAGGGGTTTCCTACGAGCAGTACTTC | CASSPLGTGVSYEQYF
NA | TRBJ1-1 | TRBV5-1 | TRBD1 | TGCGCCAGCAGCTTAGGGGGCGGTACCACTGAAGCTTTCTTT | CASSLGGGTTEAFF
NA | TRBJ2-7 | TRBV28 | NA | TGTGCCATCTCCCGGGACAACTCCTACGAGCAGTACTTC | CAISRDNSYEQYF
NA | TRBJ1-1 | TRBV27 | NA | TGTGCCAGCAGTTCCCACTCCCCTGTGCCCCTGAACACTGAAGCTTTCTTT | CASSSHSPVPLNTEAFF
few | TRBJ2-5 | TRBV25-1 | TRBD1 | TGTGCCAGCAGTGAATATATGACAGGGGGACATCAAGAGACCCAGTACTTC | CASSEYMTGGHQETQYF
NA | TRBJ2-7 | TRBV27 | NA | TGTGCCAGCACACGTGTGTCAGGGGGGGCCTACGAGCAGTACTTC | CASTRVSGGAYEQYF
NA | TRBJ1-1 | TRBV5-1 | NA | TGCGCCAGCAGCTTGGGGGGCCCGGGAGCCGCTGAAGCTTTCTTT | CASSLGGPGAAEAFF
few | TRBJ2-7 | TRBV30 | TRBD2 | TGTGCCTGGACTCCACCGGGACTAGCGGGACCCTCCTCCTACGAGCAGTACTTC | CAWTPPGLAGPSSYEQYF
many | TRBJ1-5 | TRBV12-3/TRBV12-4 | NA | TGTGCCAGCAGTTTTCGTACGTACAGCAAAGGAAACAATCAGCCCCAGCATTTT | CASSFRTYSKGNNQPQHF
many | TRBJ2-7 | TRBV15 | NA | TGTGCCACCAGCAGAGCAAAGGGGGGCAGGTACGAGCAGTACTTC | CATSRAKGGRYEQYF
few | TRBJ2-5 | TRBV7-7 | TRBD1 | TGTGCTAGCAGCGTCGTCGGAACGGGACAGGGAGAGACCCAGTACTTC | CASSVVGTGQGETQYF
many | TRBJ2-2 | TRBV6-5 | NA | TGTGCCAGCAGTTACGAAGTAGGCGCCACCGGGGAGCTGTTTTTT | CASSYEVGATGELFF
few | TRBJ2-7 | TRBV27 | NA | TGTGCCAGCAGCTTGGGGGCAGGGACTACCTACGAGCAGTACTTC | CASSLGAGTTYEQYF
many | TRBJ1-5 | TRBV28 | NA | TGTGCCAGCAGTTTAGTCTTCGGCAGGGACGATCAGCCCCAGCATTTT | CASSLVFGRDDQPQHF
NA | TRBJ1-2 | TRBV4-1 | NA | TGCGCCAGCAGCCAAGATAACCCACTGGGCTATGGCTACACCTTC | CASSQDNPLGYGYTF
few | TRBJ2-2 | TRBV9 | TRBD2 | TGTGCCAGCAGCGCAGCCCTGAGAGCGGGACCGAACACCGGGGAGCTGTTTTTT | CASSAALRAGPNTGELFF
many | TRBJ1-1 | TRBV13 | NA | TGTGCCAGCAGCCTCTATCGGAACACTGAAGCTTTCTTT | CASSLYRNTEAFF
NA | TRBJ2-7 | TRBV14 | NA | TGTGCCAGCAGCCAACGATCCAGGACCTACGAGCAGTACTTC | CASSQRSRTYEQYF
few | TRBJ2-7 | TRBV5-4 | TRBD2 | TGTGCCAGCAGCTCCCGACGGACTAGCGGGAACCACGAGCAGTACTTC | CASSSRRTSGNHEQYF